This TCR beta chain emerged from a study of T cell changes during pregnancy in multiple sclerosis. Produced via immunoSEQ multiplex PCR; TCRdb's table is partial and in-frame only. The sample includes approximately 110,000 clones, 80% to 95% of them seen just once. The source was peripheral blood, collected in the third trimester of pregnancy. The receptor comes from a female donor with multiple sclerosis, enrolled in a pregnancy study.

CDR3 residues: CASSLRGGYEQYF. In DNA form, the CDR3 reads TGTGCCAGCAGCTTACGGGGGGGCTACGAGCAGTACTTC. V usage is TRBV7-9 and J usage is TRBJ2-7; 8 bases match TRBD2. Germline CDR1 and CDR2: SEHNR and FQNEAQ (reference sequence). This CDR3 is 13 amino acids long. With V trimmed by 2 bases and J by 3 bases, 0 bases remained unmatched.